Presented here are 14 T cell receptor beta chains from one specimen sequenced in a study of blood T cells in healthy people across ages. Next came a second PCR, run for about 7 to 12 cycles, which used a sample-barcoded 5' primer along with a J-beta primer mix. A single record per CDR3 protein comes from TCRdb applying MiXCR to the 5' RACE reads. Of approximately 1,100,000 distinct CDR3 sequences in the sample, 35% to 50% are singletons; the top ten hold over 15%. The sequencing sample was made of blood. Receptors originate from a woman aged 60 to 75 in good health.

This clonotype has a handful of counts. The chain is built from TRBV6-1 and TRBJ2-6; D uncertain. This CDR3 spans 19 amino acids. The V gene lost 2 bases and the J gene lost 5 bases, with 22 bases spanning the gap. CDR1 and CDR2 (germline): MNHNS, SASEGT. The CDR3 here is CASSELWERTKFRANVLTF. For the CDR3, the DNA is TGTGCCAGCAGTGAATTATGGGAACGGACCAAATTTAGGGCCAACGTCCTGACTTTC.

There are many counts of this clonotype. The chain uses TRBV29-1 and TRBJ2-1; 12 bases fit TRBD2. V shed 4 bases, J shed 10 bases, and the junction held 8 bases outside the gene matches. The CDR3 is 14 residues long. Germline assignment: CDR1 SQVTM and CDR2 ANQGSEA. The CDR3 DNA follows: TGCAGCGTTGTGCGGACTAGCGGGATATTAGAGCAGTTCTTC. This codes for CSVVRTSGILEQFF.

This chain links TRBV12-3 or TRBV12-4 with TRBJ1-1; 7 positions match TRBD1. The CDR3 has 15 amino acids. With V trimmed by 6 bases and J by 1 base, 8 bases remained unmatched. The DNA of the CDR3 is TGTGCCAGCAGGTTAAGGACAGGCCGGAACACTGAAGCTTTCTTT. It yields the protein CASRLRTGRNTEAFF.

A word on this clonotype: Only one base separates this from a far larger clonotype, so it likely reflects a read error. The CDR3 sequence is CASSSSEANVLTF. The CDR3, as DNA: TGTGCCAGCAGTTCCTCTGAGGCCAACGTCCTGACTTTC. The J gene is TRBJ2-6, the V gene TRBV27; D uncertain. The CDR3 extends over 13 amino acids. CDR1 is MNHEY and CDR2 is SMNVEV in the germline V gene (reference sequence).

This clonotype was observed a few times. The V and J genes are TRBV7-2 and TRBJ2-1; no definite D call. CDR1 is SGHTA, CDR2 FQGNSA, per germline. V was clipped by 6 bases and J by 0 bases, with 12 bases between them. The CDR3 has 15 amino acids. The CDR3 DNA follows: TGTGCCAGCAGAAGACGAGAGCGCTCCTACAATGAGCAGTTCTTC. It specifies CASRRRERSYNEQFF.

The chain is built from TRBV7-9 and TRBJ2-5, with a possible D match to TRBD2 (6 bases). Germline CDR1 reads SEHNR; CDR2 reads FQNEAQ (reference sequence). V was clipped by 9 bases and J by 11 bases, with 25 bases between them. This CDR3 has 14 amino acids. The CDR3 is CASGAAVALREQYF. The CDR3 DNA is TGTGCCAGTGGGGCTGCCGTTGCCCTCCGGGAGCAGTACTTC.

V usage is TRBV3-1 and J usage is TRBJ2-1; a possible D gene is TRBD1 (5 bases). Per germline, CDR1 LGHDT and CDR2 YNNKEL (reference sequence). Trimming left V 1 base short and J 9 bases short, with 13 bases between. This CDR3 has 14 residues. The chain's CDR3 is CASSQVPGIGEQFF. DNA for the CDR3: TGTGCCAGCAGCCAAGTTCCAGGGATAGGTGAGCAGTTCTTC.

This chain uses TRBV12-3 or TRBV12-4 with TRBJ2-1; D is ambiguous. V was pared by 6 bases and J by 10 bases, with 10 bases between. The CDR3 consists of 11 residues. CDR3 DNA sequence: TGTGCCAGCAGCCATTCCCAGGAGCAGTTCTTC. It is translated as CASSHSQEQFF.

This sequence joins TRBV11-2 and TRBJ1-6; D may be TRBD1 (5 bases). The CDR3 consists of 15 residues. CDR1 and CDR2 from the germline V gene are SGHAT and FQNNGV. Trimming took off 1 base at V and 10 bases at J, with 14 bases between the two ends. This CDR3 is CASSLADSLSSPLHF. As DNA, the CDR3 is TGTGCCAGCAGCTTAGCTGACAGCCTTTCCTCACCCCTCCACTTT.

This rearrangement joins TRBV20-1 to TRBJ2-1, with D perhaps TRBD1 (5 bases). This CDR3 has 11 amino acids. Germline CDR1 is DFQATT and CDR2 is SNEGSKA (reference sequence). Trimming took 4 bases from V and 4 from J, leaving 5 bases between them. DNA of the CDR3: TGCAGTGCTACAGGGTACAATGAGCAGTTCTTC. It encodes CSATGYNEQFF.

This clonotype was detected only once. The chain recombines TRBV5-4 with TRBJ2-1, with TRBD2 matching over 11 bases. The CDR3 length is 13 residues. The germline V gene encodes CDR1 SGHNT and CDR2 YYREEE (reference sequence). V dropped 9 bases and J dropped 9; count of bases not matched to a gene: 8. CDR3 sequence reads: CATRLAGRGEQFF. The CDR3, as DNA: TGTGCCACCCGACTAGCGGGGCGGGGTGAGCAGTTCTTC.

The chain couples TRBV7-2 to TRBJ2-5; 7 bases align to TRBD1. The J call may be faulty, since TRBJ2-7 better matches the DNA end. The CDR3 totals 13 residues. From germline, CDR1 is SGHTA and CDR2 FQGNSA. CDR3: CASSLMTGYEQYF. In nucleotides, the CDR3 is TGTGCCAGCAGCTTAATGACAGGGTACGAGCAGTACTTC.

This clonotype was recorded many times. The V gene is TRBV13, the J gene TRBJ2-5; D is undetermined. This CDR3 region has 14 residues. Germline CDR1 is PRHDT and CDR2 is FYEKMQ (reference sequence). With 4 bases removed from V and 4 bases from J, the gap between germline ends came to 13 bases. The CDR3, as DNA: TGTGCCAGCAGCTCCTGGACGGGCGGAGAGACCCAGTACTTC. This encodes CASSSWTGGETQYF. The full variable domain, its missing parts supplied by reference TRBV13 and TRBJ2-5, is AAGVIQSPRHLIKEKRETATLKCYPIPRHDTVYWYQQGPGQDPQFLISFYEKMQSDKGSIPDRFSAQQFSDYHSELNMSSLELGDSALYFCASSSWTGGETQYFGPGTRLLVL.

The sample holds a few counts of this clonotype. CDR3 sequence reads: CSAGQGGLSYEQYF. The CDR3 DNA sequence: TGCAGCGCAGGACAGGGGGGGCTATCCTACGAGCAGTACTTC. The rearrangement joins TRBV29-1 to TRBJ2-7, with 10 bases aligning to TRBD1. V lost 7 bases and J lost 1; bases outside the gene matches: 7. The CDR3 totals 14 residues. The V gene's germline CDR1 is SQVTM and CDR2 ANQGSEA.